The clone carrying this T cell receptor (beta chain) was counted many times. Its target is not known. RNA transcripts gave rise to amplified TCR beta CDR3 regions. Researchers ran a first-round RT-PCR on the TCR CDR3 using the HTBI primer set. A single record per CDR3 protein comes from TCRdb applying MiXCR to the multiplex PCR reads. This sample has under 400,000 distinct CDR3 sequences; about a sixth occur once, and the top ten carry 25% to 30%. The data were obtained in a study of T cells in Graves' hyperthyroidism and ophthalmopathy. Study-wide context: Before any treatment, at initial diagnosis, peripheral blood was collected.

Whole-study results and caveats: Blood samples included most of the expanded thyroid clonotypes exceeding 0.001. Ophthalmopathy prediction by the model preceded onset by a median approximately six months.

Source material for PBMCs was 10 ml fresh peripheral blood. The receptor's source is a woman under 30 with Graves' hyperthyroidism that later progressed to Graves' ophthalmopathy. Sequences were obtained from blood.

The CDR3 DNA follows: TGTGCCAGCAGCACACCCCGGACTAGCTTCGAGCAGTACTTC. As protein: CASSTPRTSFEQYF. V gene TRBV7-8 combines with J gene TRBJ2-7; TRBD2 matches at 8 bases. The J segment lost 6 bases and the V segment lost 5 bases, leaving 9 bases of the junction unmatched. The CDR3 spans 14 residues. Germline V gene data show CDR1 as SGHVS and CDR2 as FQNEAQ.